These 18 T cell receptor beta chains were all obtained from the same sample, sequenced in a study of blood T cell repertoires in COVID-19. Measured with immunoSEQ multiplex PCR; TCRdb has only the in-frame clones, and not every one. In the table there are approximately 220,000 clones, around 80% of which are singletons. The sample was peripheral blood. Receptors were obtained from a man aged 35 to 55 with acute or convalescent COVID-19.

The V call is TRBV3-1 (or the pseudogene TRBV3-2), the J call TRBJ1-1; 10 nucleotides align to TRBD1. CDR1 is LGHDT and CDR2 is YNNKEL in the germline V gene (reference sequence). V shed 6 bases, J shed 5 bases, and the junction held 6 bases outside the gene matches. The length of the CDR3 is 14 residues. The CDR3, as DNA: TGTGCCAGCAGGGGGACAGGGGACTCGACTGAAGCTTTCTTT. The encoded protein is CASRGTGDSTEAFF.

This clone has just one count. The chain employs TRBV19 and TRBJ1-1; no firm D call. Per germline, CDR1 LNHDA and CDR2 SQIVND (reference sequence). The CDR3 runs 16 residues. Between the trimmed V and J ends, which lost 1 base and 0 bases, there was a span of 12 bases. The CDR3 loop is CASSIVLGRLNTEAFF. As DNA, the CDR3 is TGTGCCAGTAGTATAGTTTTGGGGAGATTGAACACTGAAGCTTTCTTT.

The J gene is TRBJ1-2, the V gene TRBV30; 7 bases map to TRBD1. The length of the CDR3 is 11 residues. Germline V gene sequence: CDR1 GTSNPN, CDR2 SVGIG (reference sequence). V shed 1 base, J shed 8 bases, and the junction held 1 base outside the gene matches. The CDR3 DNA reads as TGTGCCTGGAGTGAAGGGGGCGGCTACACCTTC. Translation: CAWSEGGGYTF.

CDR3 sequence: CASSGSDSYQPQHF. The CDR3 nucleotides read TGTGCCAGCAGCGGGTCGGACAGTTATCAGCCCCAGCATTTT. The rearrangement links TRBV9 to TRBJ1-5, with D possibly TRBD1 on 6 matching bases. Germline assignment: CDR1 SGDLS and CDR2 YYNGEE. Deletions cut 3 bases from V and 5 bases from J, with 12 bases between. The CDR3 loop spans 14 amino acids.

CDR3 DNA: TGTGCCAGCAGTTTACACTCTAACTATGGCTACACCTTC. This gives the protein CASSLHSNYGYTF. V is TRBV28 and J is TRBJ1-2; D unclear. The V end lost 2 bases, the J end lost 0 bases, and 4 bases lay between the germline ends. In germline, CDR1 is MDHEN, CDR2 SYDVKM. This CDR3 has 13 amino acids.

The chain links TRBV6-1 to TRBJ2-4; tentatively, D is TRBD2 (5 bases). The germline V gene has CDR1 MNHNS and CDR2 SASEGT. Trimming shortened V by 1 base and J by 3 bases, and 13 bases separated the two germline ends. CDR3 length equals 16 residues. CDR3 region: CASSEVWTFGKNIQYF. In DNA form, the CDR3 reads TGTGCCAGCAGTGAAGTTTGGACTTTTGGCAAAAACATTCAGTACTTC.

V is TRBV11-1 and J is TRBJ2-3, with D perhaps matching TRBD2 (5 bases). The CDR3 is made up of 14 amino acids. Between the trimmed V and J ends, which lost 5 bases and 3 bases, there was a span of 12 bases. The germline CDR1 and CDR2 sequences are SGHAT and FQDESV (reference sequence). The CDR3 here is CASSPIEGTDTQYF. DNA of the CDR3: TGTGCCAGCAGCCCCATCGAGGGAACAGATACGCAGTATTTT.

This chain joins TRBV2 and TRBJ2-3, with D perhaps matching TRBD2 (7 bases). Between the trimmed V and J ends, which lost 7 bases and 1 base, there was a span of 15 bases. This CDR3 region has 15 residues. Germline-derived CDR1 and CDR2 are SNHLY and FYNNEI. The chain's CDR3 is CASIRGAGRTDTQYF. CDR3 nucleotide sequence: TGTGCCAGCATCCGGGGGGCGGGACGCACAGATACGCAGTATTTT.

The rearrangement uses TRBV3-1 (or the pseudogene TRBV3-2) and TRBJ1-1; D might be TRBD1 (6 bases). Germline lookup yields CDR1 LGHDT and CDR2 YNNKEL (reference sequence). V lost 5 bases, J lost 1 base, and 14 bases lay in between. The CDR3 is 15 amino acids. The CDR3 DNA is TGTGCCAGCAGCGCGAACAGGGCAGGGAACACTGAAGCTTTCTTT. Translating it yields CASSANRAGNTEAFF.

This clone was seen a single time. The DNA for the CDR3 is TGTGCCAGAAGCTTGGAGCCGGGATACGAGCAGTACTTC. It specifies CARSLEPGYEQYF. V usage is TRBV5-3 and J usage is TRBJ2-7, with a weak D call TRBD2 (5 bases). TRBV5-3 carries the ORF label, with uncertain function. Trimming removed 0 bases from V and 4 bases from J, with 8 bases in between. The CDR3 is 13 residues long.

This clone was counted once. J is TRBJ1-5 and V is TRBV6-1; D may be TRBD1 (5 bases). Trimming left V 4 bases short and J 0 bases short, with 13 bases between. CDR3 length equals 16 residues. Germline CDR1 MNHNS, CDR2 SASEGT. DNA of the CDR3: TGTGCCAGCAGTGCCCCTCGGGACTATAGCAATCAGCCCCAGCATTTT. Translation gives CASSAPRDYSNQPQHF.

The rearrangement links TRBV19 to TRBJ2-2; TRBD2 matches 14 bases. The CDR3 covers 17 residues. Germline trimming cut 5 bases from V and 7 bases from J; bases unmatched to any gene: 9. Germline V gene data show CDR1 as LNHDA and CDR2 as SQIVND (reference sequence). The CDR3 region is CASSAGGLAGDNGELFF. Written as DNA, the CDR3 is TGTGCCAGTAGTGCCGGGGGACTAGCGGGAGATAACGGGGAGCTGTTTTTT.

This sequence joins TRBV20-1 and TRBJ1-1, with D uncertain. CDR3 size: 11 residues. Germline V lookup: CDR1 DFQATT, CDR2 SNEGSKA (reference sequence). The V end lost 6 bases, the J end lost 2 bases, and 7 bases lay between the germline ends. The CDR3 sequence is CSAPSNTEAFF. In DNA, the CDR3 is TGCAGTGCCCCATCAAACACTGAAGCTTTCTTT.

The chain is built from TRBV30 and TRBJ1-1; 8 positions match TRBD1. Germline values: CDR1 GTSNPN, CDR2 SVGIG (reference sequence). The V segment lost 8 bases and the J segment 1 base; nucleotides outside the gene matches: 3. This CDR3 is built from 12 residues. The CDR3 here is CAGGQANTEAFF. For the CDR3, the DNA is TGTGCCGGGGGACAGGCGAACACTGAAGCTTTCTTT.

This chain joins TRBV5-6 and TRBJ1-1; possible D gene TRBD1, 5 bases. Germline-derived CDR1 and CDR2 are SGHDT and YYEEEE. V was clipped by 3 bases and J by 3 bases, with 12 bases between them. There are 14 residues in the CDR3. CDR3 sequence reads: CASSSLRVHTEAFF. In DNA, the CDR3 is TGTGCCAGCAGCTCCCTCAGGGTGCACACTGAAGCTTTCTTT.

The chain uses TRBV19 and TRBJ2-1; 8 bases align to TRBD2. Per germline, CDR1 LNHDA and CDR2 SQIVND (reference sequence). This CDR3 has 16 amino acids. The V segment lost 2 bases and the J segment 6 bases; nucleotides outside the gene matches: 9. The CDR3 bases are TGTGCCAGTAGTATAAGGAGAGCGGGAGATAGCAATGAGCAGTTCTTC. Translation: CASSIRRAGDSNEQFF.

J is TRBJ2-3 and V is TRBV7-6; weak D call: TRBD1 (6 bases). The CDR3 totals 14 residues. Trimming took 1 base from V and 10 from J, leaving 15 bases between them. Germline V gene data show CDR1 as SGHVS and CDR2 as FNYEAQ. The CDR3 DNA is TGTGCCAGCAGCTTAGATTTCACAGGGTATTCGCAGTATTTT. Amino acids: CASSLDFTGYSQYF.

The chain joins TRBV7-9 to TRBJ1-3; a possible D gene is TRBD1 (6 bases). The germline V gene has CDR1 SEHNR and CDR2 FQNEAQ (reference sequence). V was clipped by 5 bases and J by 1 base, with 18 bases between them. The CDR3 covers 17 residues. CDR3 sequence reads: CASSPQMDRGSGNTIYF. The DNA for the CDR3 is TGTGCCAGCAGCCCCCAGATGGACAGAGGATCTGGAAACACCATATATTTT. Together with reference TRBV7-9 and TRBJ1-3, the CDR3 gives the full variable domain: DTGVSQNPRHKITKRGQNVTFRCDPISEHNRLYWYRQTLGQGPEFLTYFQNEAQLEKSRLLSDRFSAERPKGSFSTLEIQRTEQGDSAMYLCASSPQMDRGSGNTIYFGEGSWLTVV.